This TCR beta chain was captured in a study of blood T cells in healthy people across ages. Russia was home to the donors, healthy Caucasian individuals aged roughly 6 to 90. This clonotype was seen a handful of times. PCR was performed a second time for roughly 7 to 12 cycles using a sample-barcoded 5' primer and a J-beta primer mix. TCRdb reprocessed the 5' RACE reads with MiXCR, giving one entry per CDR3 protein. The data show more than 650,000 distinct CDR3 sequences, 25% to 30% seen once. This same sample was also taken into another study, of T cells of mothers and their children. That study adds: The study found slightly higher but non-significant overlap in related versus unrelated mother-child pairs.

This receptor was identified in a boy younger than 18 in good health. Material for sequencing was blood.

This chain's CDR3 is CASSLSPQNYGYTF. CDR3 nucleotides: TGTGCCAGCAGTTTATCGCCACAGAACTATGGCTACACCTTC. The genes are TRBV12-3 or TRBV12-4 and TRBJ1-2, with no clear D. This CDR3 spans 14 amino acids. The V end was cut by 2 bases, the J end by 2 bases, with 9 bases between.